This T cell receptor beta chain was documented in a study of blood T cell repertoires in COVID-19. Study as a whole: The cDNA or gDNA used as material had been derived from T cells, B-cell-depleted T cells, or PBMCs.

Living in 20 to 30 US areas, the participants were between 18 and 89 years of age. Allocation to cohorts depended on clinical history reported by the participants. This clone was seen ten or more times. Trimming pared 2 bases from V and 6 bases from J, leaving 7 bases between. Germline CDR1 is GTSNPN and CDR2 is SVGIG (reference sequence). The CDR3 is 11 residues long. In the original analysis: Reference gene primers were amplified, and this amplification served to estimate nucleated cell counts. The repertoire was sequenced with immunoSEQ multiplex PCR; TCRdb's copy has only in-frame clones and lacks some. The V and J calls and clone size were taken over from that table, and D and trimming were inferred from the DNA. The sample yields 200,000 to 300,000 clones, over 80% seen once.

This clonotype was obtained from a man aged 50 to 60 who had been exposed to COVID-19. This chain connects TRBV30 to TRBJ1-2; D is unresolved. Sequencing used PBMCs or T cells enriched from blood (not recorded which). CDR3: CAWSWENGYTF. CDR3 sequence (DNA): TGTGCCTGGAGTTGGGAGAATGGCTACACCTTC.